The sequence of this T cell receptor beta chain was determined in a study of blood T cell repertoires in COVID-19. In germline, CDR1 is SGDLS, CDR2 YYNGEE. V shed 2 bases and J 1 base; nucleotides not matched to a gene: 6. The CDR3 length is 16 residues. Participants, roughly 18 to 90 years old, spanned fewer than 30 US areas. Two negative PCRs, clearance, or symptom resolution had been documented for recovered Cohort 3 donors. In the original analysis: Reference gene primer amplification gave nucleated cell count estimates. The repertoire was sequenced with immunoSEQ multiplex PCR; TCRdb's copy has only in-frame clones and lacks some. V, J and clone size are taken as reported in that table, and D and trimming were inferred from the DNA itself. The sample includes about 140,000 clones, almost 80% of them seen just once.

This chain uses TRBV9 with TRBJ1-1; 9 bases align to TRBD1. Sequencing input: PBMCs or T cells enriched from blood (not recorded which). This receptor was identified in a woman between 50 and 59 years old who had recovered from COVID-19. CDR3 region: CASSVGQGPANTEAFF. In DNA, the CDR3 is TGTGCCAGCAGCGTGGGACAGGGACCGGCGAACACTGAAGCTTTCTTT.